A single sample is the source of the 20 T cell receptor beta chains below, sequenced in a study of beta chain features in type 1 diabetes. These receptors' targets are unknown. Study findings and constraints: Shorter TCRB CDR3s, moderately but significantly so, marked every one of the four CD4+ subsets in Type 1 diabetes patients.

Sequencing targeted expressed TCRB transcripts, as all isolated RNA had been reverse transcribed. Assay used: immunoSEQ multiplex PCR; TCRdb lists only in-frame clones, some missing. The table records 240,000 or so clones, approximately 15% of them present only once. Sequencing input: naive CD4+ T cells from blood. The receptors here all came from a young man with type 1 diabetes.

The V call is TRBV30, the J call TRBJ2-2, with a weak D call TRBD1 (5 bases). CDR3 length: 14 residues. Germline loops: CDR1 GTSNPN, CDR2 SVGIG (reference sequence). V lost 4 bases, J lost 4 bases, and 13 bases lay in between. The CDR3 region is CAWKKGLGTGELFF. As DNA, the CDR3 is TGTGCCTGGAAAAAGGGGTTAGGCACCGGGGAGCTGTTTTTT.

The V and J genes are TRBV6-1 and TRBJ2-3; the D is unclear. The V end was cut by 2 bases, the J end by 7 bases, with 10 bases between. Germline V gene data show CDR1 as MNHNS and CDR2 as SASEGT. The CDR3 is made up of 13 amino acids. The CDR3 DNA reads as TGTGCCAGCAGTGAACAATTGGAGAATACGCAGTATTTT. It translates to CASSEQLENTQYF.

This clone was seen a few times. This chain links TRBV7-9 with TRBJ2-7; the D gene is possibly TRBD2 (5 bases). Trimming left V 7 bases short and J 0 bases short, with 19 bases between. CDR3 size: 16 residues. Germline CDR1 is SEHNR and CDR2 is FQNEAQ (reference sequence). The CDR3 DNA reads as TGTGCCAGCACCTCGCTCGGTGTGGGGAGCTCCTACGAGCAGTACTTC. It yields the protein CASTSLGVGSSYEQYF.

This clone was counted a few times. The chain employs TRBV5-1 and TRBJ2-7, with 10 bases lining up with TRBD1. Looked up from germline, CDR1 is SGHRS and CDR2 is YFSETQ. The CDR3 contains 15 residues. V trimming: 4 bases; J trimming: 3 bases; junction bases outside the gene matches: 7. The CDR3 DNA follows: TGCGCCAGCAGCCCCGGGACAGGGGTTTTCTACGAGCAGTACTTC. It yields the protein CASSPGTGVFYEQYF.

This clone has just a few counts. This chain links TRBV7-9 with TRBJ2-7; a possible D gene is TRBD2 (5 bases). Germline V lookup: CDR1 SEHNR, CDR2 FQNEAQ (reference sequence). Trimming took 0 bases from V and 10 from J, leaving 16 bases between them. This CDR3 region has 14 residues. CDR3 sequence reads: CASSLAQTVGIQYF. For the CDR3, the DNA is TGTGCCAGCAGCTTAGCGCAGACGGTCGGGATACAGTACTTC.

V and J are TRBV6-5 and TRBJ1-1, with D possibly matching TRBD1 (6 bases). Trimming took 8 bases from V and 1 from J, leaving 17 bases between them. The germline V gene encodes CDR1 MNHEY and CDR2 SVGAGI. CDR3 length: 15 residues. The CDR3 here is CASRPWGGRNTEAFF. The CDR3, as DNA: TGTGCCAGCCGTCCATGGGGGGGGCGGAACACTGAAGCTTTCTTT.

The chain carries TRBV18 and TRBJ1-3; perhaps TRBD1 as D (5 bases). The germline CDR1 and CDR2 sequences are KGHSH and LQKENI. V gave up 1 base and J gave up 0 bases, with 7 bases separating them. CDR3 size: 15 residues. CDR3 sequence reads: CASSPRDSSGNTIYF. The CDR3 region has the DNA TGTGCCAGCTCACCACGCGACAGCTCTGGAAACACCATATATTTT.

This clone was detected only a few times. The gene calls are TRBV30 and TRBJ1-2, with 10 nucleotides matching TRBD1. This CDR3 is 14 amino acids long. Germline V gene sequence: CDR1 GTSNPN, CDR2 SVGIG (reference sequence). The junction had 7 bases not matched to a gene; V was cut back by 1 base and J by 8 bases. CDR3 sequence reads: CAWSDYGTGDGYTF. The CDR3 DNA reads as TGTGCCTGGAGTGATTACGGGACAGGGGACGGCTACACCTTC.

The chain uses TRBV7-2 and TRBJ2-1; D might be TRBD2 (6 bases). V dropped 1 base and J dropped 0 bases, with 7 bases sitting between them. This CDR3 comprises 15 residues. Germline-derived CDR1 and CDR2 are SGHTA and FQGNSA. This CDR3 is CASSLGGNSYNEQFF. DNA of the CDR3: TGTGCCAGCAGCTTAGGCGGGAACTCCTACAATGAGCAGTTCTTC.

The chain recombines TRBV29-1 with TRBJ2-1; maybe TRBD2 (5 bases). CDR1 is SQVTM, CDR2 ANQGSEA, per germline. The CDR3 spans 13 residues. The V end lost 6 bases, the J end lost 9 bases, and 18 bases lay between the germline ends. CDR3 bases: TGCAGCGTCCTAAGGACTTTAGCAGGTGAGCAGTTCTTC. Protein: CSVLRTLAGEQFF.

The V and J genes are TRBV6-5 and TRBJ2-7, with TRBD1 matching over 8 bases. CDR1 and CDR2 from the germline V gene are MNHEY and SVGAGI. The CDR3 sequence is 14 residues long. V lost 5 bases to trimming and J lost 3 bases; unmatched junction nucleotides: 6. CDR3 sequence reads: CASSLSQGGYEQYF. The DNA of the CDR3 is TGTGCCAGCAGTCTATCACAGGGGGGCTACGAGCAGTACTTC.

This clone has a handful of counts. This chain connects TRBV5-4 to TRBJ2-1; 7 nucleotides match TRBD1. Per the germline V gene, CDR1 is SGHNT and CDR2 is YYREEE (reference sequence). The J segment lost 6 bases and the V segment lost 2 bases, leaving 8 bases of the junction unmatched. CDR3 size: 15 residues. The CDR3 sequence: CASSLISTGINEQFF. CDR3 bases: TGTGCCAGCAGCTTAATCTCGACAGGGATCAATGAGCAGTTCTTC.

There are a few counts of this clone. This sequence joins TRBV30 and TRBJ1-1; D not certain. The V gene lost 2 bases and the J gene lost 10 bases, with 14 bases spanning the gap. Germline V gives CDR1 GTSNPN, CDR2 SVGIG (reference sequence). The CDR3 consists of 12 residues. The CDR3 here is CAWSPPGRLAFF. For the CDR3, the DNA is TGTGCCTGGAGTCCACCGGGGAGGTTAGCTTTCTTT.

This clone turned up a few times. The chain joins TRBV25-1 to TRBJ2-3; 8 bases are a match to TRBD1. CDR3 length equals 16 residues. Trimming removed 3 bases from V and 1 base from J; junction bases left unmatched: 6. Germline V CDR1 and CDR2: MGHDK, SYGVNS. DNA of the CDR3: TGTGCCAGCAGTGACAGGGGGCCAAAGGGCACAGATACGCAGTATTTT. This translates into CASSDRGPKGTDTQYF. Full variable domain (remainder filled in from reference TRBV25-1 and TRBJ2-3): EADIYQTPRYLVIGTGKKITLECSQTMGHDKMYWYQQDPGMELHLIHYSYGVNSTEKGDLSSESTVSRIRTEHFPLTLESARPSHTSQYLCASSDRGPKGTDTQYFGPGTRLTVL.

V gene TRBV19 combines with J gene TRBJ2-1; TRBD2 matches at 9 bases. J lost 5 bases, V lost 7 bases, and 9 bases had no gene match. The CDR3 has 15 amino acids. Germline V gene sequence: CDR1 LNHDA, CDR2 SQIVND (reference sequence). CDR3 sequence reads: CASKQLAGANNEQFF. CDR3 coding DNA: TGTGCCAGTAAACAACTAGCGGGCGCCAACAATGAGCAGTTCTTC.

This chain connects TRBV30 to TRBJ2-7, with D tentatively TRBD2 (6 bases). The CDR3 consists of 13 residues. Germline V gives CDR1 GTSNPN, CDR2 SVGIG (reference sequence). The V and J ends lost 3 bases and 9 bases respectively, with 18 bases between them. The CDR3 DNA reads TGTGCCTGGAGGGACCCCGGGAGATTGGGGCAGTACTTC. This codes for CAWRDPGRLGQYF.

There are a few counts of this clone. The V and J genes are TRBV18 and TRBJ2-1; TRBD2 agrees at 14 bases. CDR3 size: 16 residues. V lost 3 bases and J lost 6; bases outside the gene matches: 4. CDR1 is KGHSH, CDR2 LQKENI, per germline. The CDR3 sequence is CASSPGLAGAINEQFF. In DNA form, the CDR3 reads TGTGCCAGCTCACCGGGACTAGCGGGGGCCATCAATGAGCAGTTCTTC.

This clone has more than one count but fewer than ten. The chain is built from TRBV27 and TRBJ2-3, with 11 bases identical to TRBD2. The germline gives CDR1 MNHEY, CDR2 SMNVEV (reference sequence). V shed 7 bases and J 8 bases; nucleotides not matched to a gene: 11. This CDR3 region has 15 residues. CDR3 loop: CASNRLAGPSGTQYF. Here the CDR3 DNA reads TGTGCCAGCAATCGACTAGCGGGGCCATCTGGTACGCAGTATTTT.

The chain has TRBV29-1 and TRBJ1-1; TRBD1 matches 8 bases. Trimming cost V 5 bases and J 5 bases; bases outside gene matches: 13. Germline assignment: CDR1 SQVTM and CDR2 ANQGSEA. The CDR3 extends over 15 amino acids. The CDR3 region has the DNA TGCAGCGTTTCCCAGGGGGCCCTCCCGGTGACTGAAGCTTTCTTT. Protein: CSVSQGALPVTEAFF.

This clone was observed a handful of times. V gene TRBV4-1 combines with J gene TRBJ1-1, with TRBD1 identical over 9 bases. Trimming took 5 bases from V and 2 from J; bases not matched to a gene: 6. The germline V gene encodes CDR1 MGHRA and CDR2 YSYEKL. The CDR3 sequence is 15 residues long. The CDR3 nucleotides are TGCGCCAGCAGCTTACAGGGGGCTTCCAACACTGAAGCTTTCTTT. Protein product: CASSLQGASNTEAFF.